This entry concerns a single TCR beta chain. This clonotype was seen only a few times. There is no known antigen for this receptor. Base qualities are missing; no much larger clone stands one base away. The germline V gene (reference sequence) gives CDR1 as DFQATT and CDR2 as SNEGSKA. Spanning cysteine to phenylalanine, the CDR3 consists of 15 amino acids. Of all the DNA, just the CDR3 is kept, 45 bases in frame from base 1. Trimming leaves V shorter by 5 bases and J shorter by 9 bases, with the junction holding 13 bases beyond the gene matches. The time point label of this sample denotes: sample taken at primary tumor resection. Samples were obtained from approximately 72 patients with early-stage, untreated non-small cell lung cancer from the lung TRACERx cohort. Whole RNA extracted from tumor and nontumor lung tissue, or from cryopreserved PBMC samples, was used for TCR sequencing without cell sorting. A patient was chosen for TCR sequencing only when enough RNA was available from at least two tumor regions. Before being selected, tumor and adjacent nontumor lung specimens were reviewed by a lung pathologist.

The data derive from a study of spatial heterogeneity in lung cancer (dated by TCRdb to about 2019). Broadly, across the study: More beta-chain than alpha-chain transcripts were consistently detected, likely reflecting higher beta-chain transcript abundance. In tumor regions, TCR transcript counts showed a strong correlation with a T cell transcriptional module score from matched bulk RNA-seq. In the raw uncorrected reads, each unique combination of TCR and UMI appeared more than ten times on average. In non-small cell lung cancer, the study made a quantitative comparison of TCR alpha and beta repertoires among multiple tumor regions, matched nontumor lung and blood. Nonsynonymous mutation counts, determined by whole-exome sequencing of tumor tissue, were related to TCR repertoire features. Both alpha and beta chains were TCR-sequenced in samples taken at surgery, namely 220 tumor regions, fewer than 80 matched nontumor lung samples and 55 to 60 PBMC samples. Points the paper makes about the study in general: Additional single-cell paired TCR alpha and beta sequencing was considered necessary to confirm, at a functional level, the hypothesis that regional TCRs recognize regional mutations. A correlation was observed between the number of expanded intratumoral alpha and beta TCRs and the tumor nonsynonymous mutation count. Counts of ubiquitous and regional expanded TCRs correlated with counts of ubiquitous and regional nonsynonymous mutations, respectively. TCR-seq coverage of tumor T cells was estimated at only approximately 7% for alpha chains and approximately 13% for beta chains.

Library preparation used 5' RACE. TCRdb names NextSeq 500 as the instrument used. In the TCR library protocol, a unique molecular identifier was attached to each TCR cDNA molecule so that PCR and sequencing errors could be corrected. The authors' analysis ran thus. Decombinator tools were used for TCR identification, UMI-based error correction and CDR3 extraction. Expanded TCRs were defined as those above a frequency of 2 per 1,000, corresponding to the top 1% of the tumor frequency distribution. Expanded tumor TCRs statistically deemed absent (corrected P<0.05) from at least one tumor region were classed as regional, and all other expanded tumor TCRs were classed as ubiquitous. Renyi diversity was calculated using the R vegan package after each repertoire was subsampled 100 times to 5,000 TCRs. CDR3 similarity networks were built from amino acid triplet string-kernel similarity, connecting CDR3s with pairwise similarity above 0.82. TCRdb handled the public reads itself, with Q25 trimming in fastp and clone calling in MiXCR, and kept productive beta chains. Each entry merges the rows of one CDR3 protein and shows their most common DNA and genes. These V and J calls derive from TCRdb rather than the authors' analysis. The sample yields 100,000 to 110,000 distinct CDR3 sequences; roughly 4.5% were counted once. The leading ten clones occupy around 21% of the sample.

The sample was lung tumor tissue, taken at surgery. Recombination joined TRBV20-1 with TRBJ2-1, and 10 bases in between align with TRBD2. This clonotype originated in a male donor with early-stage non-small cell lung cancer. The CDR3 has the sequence CSAAAASGSIGEQFF. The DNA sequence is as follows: TGCAGTGCTGCAGCGGCTAGCGGGAGTATAGGTGAGCAGTTCTTC.